This TCR beta chain was obtained from a study of cytomegalovirus exposure and HLA in healthy donors. Findings and limits, study-wide: A later analysis showed HLA-associated TCR beta chains outstripping equally common others in clonal expansion. Some V segments, including TRBV6-2 and TRBV6-3, were excluded as indistinguishable. The availability of immune exposure information extended only to CMV serostatus. Later analysis reportedly placed an Asian-associated ancestry cluster below the approximately 650-donor mean in N-insertions.

Germline V gives CDR1 SGHNT, CDR2 YENEEA. V dropped 3 bases and J dropped 8; count of bases not matched to a gene: 7. This CDR3 contains 14 residues. The table lists this clone with a few counts. Its antigen is unidentified. The PCR employed 60 Vbeta primers together with 13 Jbeta primers. This table comes from immunoSEQ multiplex PCR, and its TCRdb copy is limited to in-frame clones, with some not included. Found here are tens of thousands of clones, roughly 75% of them singletons; the top ten hold about 8.2%. The sequence was obtained from a man aged 55 to 70 in good health and CMV-seropositive. Sequencing was carried out using PBMCs. The V call is TRBV11-3, the J call TRBJ1-1; 9 bases fit TRBD1. The CDR3 DNA follows: TGTGCCAGCAGCTTCAACAGGGGGCAAGGAGAAGCTTTCTTT. It specifies CASSFNRGQGEAFF.